The TCR beta chain under discussion was sequenced for a study of shared clonotypes between healthy human individuals (dated by TCRdb to the early 2020s). For the wider study: A couple of women and a few men aged 18 to 49 years were included in the cohort. For each donor, CD4 naive and CD4 memory were each run on three plates, CD8 naive on two plates, and CD8 memory on one plate. To estimate repertoire size and how much clonotypes are shared between individuals, the study performed deep sequencing of blood TCR repertoires from a few healthy adults. To increase sequencing depth and limit assay-specific biases, TCR repertoire library preparation and sequencing were carried out by different laboratories using diverse techniques. Between about 0.85 and 10 billion PBMCs per donor were obtained by leukapheresis.

In the germline V gene, CDR1 corresponds to WSHSY and CDR2 to SAAADI. Inclusive of the bounding cysteine and phenylalanine, the CDR3 is 15 residues long. Kept here is only the CDR3 DNA, which spans 45 bases and is read in frame from base 1. Here V drops 6 bases and J drops 3 bases, and the junction holds 6 bases not matched to any gene. What the research found in general, with its limitations: Sampling was limited to blood, and TCR repertoires in tissue likely differ from TCR repertoires in blood. Compared with non-shared clonotypes, clonotypes shared by all four sorted-subset donors had higher generation probabilities. When a handful of donors were compared, the shared fraction of clonotypes was around 4.6% for naive CD4, around 4% for naive CD8, roughly 2.3% for memory CD4, and 0.35% to 0.5% for memory CD8. Rarefaction of sorted-subset datasets indicated incomplete sequencing despite the large sequencing depth. Because the study included a small number of donors, the genetic and exposure-history diversity represented was limited. Pairwise subsampling led to the expectation that sequencing depth would affect the degree of clonotype sharing among donors. Naive subsets generally had larger estimated clonotype richness than memory subsets.

The donors were healthy, HIV-negative adults with no recently reported acute infections or vaccinations. Every donor was a Caucasian adult living in Nashville, Tennessee, USA. CD4+ T cells were enriched through magnetic negative selection, after which naive cells were positively selected on CD45RA and the remaining negative fraction served as the memory subset. After blood collection by leukapheresis, PBMCs were isolated using Ficoll-Histopaque density gradient centrifugation and then cryopreserved in the vapor phase of liquid nitrogen. Analytical flow cytometry was used to check the purity and quantity of every magnetically sorted T cell population. Genomic DNA was isolated from each sorted fraction and quantified by UV absorbance on a Nanodrop 2000c. On this clone: Its recognized antigen is unknown. One base away there is no much larger clone; base qualities are not given.

Using the deep immunoSEQ assay, multiplex PCR amplified TCR CDR3 regions from genomic DNA. Extracted genomic DNA from each cell subset was distributed evenly across all wells of several immunoSEQ 96-well plates, and each plate was treated as a replicate. For sorted subsets, around 200 ng genomic DNA, equal to 30,000 to 35,000 T cell genomes, was loaded into each replicate PCR. Purified libraries were measured with a Qubit 3.0 fluorometer, size-checked on a Bioanalyzer 2100, and measured again with the KAPA Library Quantification kit. A separate single-read 150-cycle Illumina NextSeq 550 flow cell was used to sequence each immunoSEQ 96-well plate. Under the source paper's analysis protocol: Because only junctional sequences without quality scores were contained in the immunoSEQ output, filtering matching that applied to full-length reads could not be performed. Sequences were annotated with PyIR, a Python wrapper for IgBLAST v1.9, using IMGT germline references to assign V/J genes and CDR3. Reads were removed for weak V/J assignments (E-value above 1e-6), missing CDR3, stop codons, out-of-frame junctions, or ambiguous translated residues. A V3J clonotype was defined by an identical inferred V gene, J gene, and CDR3 amino acid sequence. To compute the percentage overlap between repertoires, the number of shared unique clonotypes was divided by the size of the smaller repertoire. Three approaches were used to assess repertoire richness: RTK rarefaction, the Chao1 estimator, and Recon v2.1 estimates of unobserved clonotypes. Generation probabilities were computed with OLGA for all TCRbeta clonotypes obtained by the gDNA method from several donors. TCRdb took over this immuneACCESS table, retaining in-frame rearrangements with V and J assigned. Such tables are incomplete; in checked studies, under half of the missing clones stem from an unresolved V gene, and the remainder is unexplained. The DNA was the basis for D and trimming; V, J and clone size are from that table. The sample table lists millions of clones, roughly 92% of them with a count of one. The ten largest clones represent roughly 0.14% of the sample.

The chain employs TRBV10-2 and TRBJ2-1, with 9 bases in between that match TRBD1. This clonotype was sampled from a man younger than 30 in good health. The sample comprised naive CD4+ T cells sorted from blood. This specimen's cell subset or site label, per the study, means: CD45RA+ positively selected. The CDR3 reads CASSPGQGLYNEQFF. The base sequence is TGCGCCAGCAGCCCGGGACAGGGCCTCTACAATGAGCAGTTCTTC.